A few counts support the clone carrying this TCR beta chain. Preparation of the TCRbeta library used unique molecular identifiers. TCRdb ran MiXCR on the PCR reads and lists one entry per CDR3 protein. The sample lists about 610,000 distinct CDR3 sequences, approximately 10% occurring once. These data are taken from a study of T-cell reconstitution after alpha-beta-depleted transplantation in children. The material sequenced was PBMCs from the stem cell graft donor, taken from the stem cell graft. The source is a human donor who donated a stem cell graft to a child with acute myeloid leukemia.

The CDR3 nucleotides read TGTGCCAGCAGGGGGACAGGGGAACGAGGCGAGCAGTACTTC. Encoded protein: CASRGTGERGEQYF. The chain uses TRBV12-3 or TRBV12-4 and TRBJ2-7, with 10 bases aligning to TRBD1. The CDR3 has 14 residues. V shed 6 bases and J 6 bases; nucleotides not matched to a gene: 8.